This T cell receptor (beta chain) is drawn from a study of blood T cell repertoires in COVID-19. At the level of the study: The origin of the acute and convalescent COVID-19 samples was the United States, Italy and Spain. T cells, B-cell-depleted T cells, or PBMCs supplied cDNA or gDNA.

As originally analysed: By means of reference gene primer amplification, nucleated cell counts were estimated. The method was immunoSEQ multiplex PCR; TCRdb's version includes in-frame clones alone and lacks a portion of them. Clonal size and the V and J genes are those of that table, whereas D and trimming came from the DNA. The profile shows about 95,000 clones, under 90% of them singletons. From germline, CDR1 is MDHEN and CDR2 SYDVKM. V lost 4 bases and J lost 0, with 12 bases in between. The CDR3 is 15 amino acids. The specimen was peripheral blood. V and J are TRBV28 and TRBJ1-1; D is unresolved. The origin of this receptor is a human donor in a cohort sampled during active COVID-19. CDR3 sequence reads: CASSSVGSVNTEAFF. For the CDR3, the DNA is TGTGCCAGCAGTTCCGTCGGTTCCGTGAACACTGAAGCTTTCTTT.